Below, 12 T cell receptor beta chains from the same sample are listed, as sequenced in a study of PD-L1 blockade in urothelial cancer (dated by TCRdb to the late 2010s). The library was prepared using the immunoSEQ multiplex PCR assay. Sourced from immuneACCESS, this table was stored by TCRdb with only in-frame sequences that have V and J called. A share of the clones is absent; for the studies checked, an unresolved V gene accounts for under half, and the remainder has no known explanation. Recorded for this sample are roughly 40,000 clones; around 83% of them occurred a single time. Around 16% of the sample goes to the ten largest clones. The source material was PBMCs, sampled around atezolizumab (anti-PD-L1) treatment. The receptors shown here come from a man between 60 and 75 years old with urothelial cancer.

This clone has more than one count but fewer than ten. The rearrangement uses TRBV28 and TRBJ1-5; the D is unclear. Germline V gene data show CDR1 as MDHEN and CDR2 as SYDVKM. Trimming cost V 3 bases and J 2 bases, with 11 bases left between them. This CDR3 has 15 residues. The CDR3 nucleotides read TGTGCCAGCAGTTTCCGGGGAGTGGGCAATCAGCCCCAGCATTTT. It codes for CASSFRGVGNQPQHF.

This clone came up a few times. The chain has TRBV7-9 and TRBJ1-2, with a possible D match to TRBD1 (5 bases). This CDR3 spans 13 amino acids. Germline lookup yields CDR1 SEHNR and CDR2 FQNEAQ (reference sequence). Trimming shortened V by 2 bases and J by 7 bases, and 11 bases separated the two germline ends. This chain's CDR3 is CASSLSDTGGYTF. The CDR3 DNA sequence: TGTGCCAGCAGCTTATCGGACACTGGTGGCTACACCTTC. The entire variable domain, with the rest obtained from reference TRBV7-9 and TRBJ1-2, is as follows: DTGVSQNPRHKITKRGQNVTFRCDPISEHNRLYWYRQTLGQGPEFLTYFQNEAQLEKSRLLSDRFSAERPKGSFSTLEIQRTEQGDSAMYLCASSLSDTGGYTFGSGTRLTVV.

The chain carries TRBV28 and TRBJ1-2; D call uncertain. The germline CDR1 and CDR2 sequences are MDHEN and SYDVKM. V dropped 4 bases and J dropped 0 bases, with 6 bases sitting between them. CDR3 length equals 13 residues. The CDR3 loop is CASSSRANYGYTF. For the CDR3, the DNA is TGTGCCAGCAGTTCTCGAGCTAACTATGGCTACACCTTC.

The chain recombines TRBV6-5 with TRBJ2-2; 14 bases line up with TRBD2. V gave up 7 bases and J gave up 7 bases; unmatched junction bases: 5. The CDR3 has 15 residues. Per germline, CDR1 MNHEY and CDR2 SVGAGI. The CDR3 nucleotides read TGTGCCAGCACGACTAGCGGGGGGGCGAACGGGGAGCTGTTTTTT. Protein: CASTTSGGANGELFF.

The chain uses TRBV18 and TRBJ2-7, with 10 bases matching TRBD2. Germline CDR1 KGHSH, CDR2 LQKENI. The CDR3 consists of 15 residues. The V and J ends lost 0 bases and 3 bases, in that order; junction bases with no gene match: 2. The CDR3 DNA reads as TGTGCCAGCTCACCACCCGGACTAGCGGACTACGAGCAGTACTTC. Translated, it gives CASSPPGLADYEQYF.

This clone was detected only a few times. This CDR3 reads CASSARRGASGVIGEQFF. As DNA, the CDR3 is TGTGCCAGCAGCGCTCGAAGAGGGGCTAGCGGGGTAATAGGTGAGCAGTTCTTC. The V call is TRBV4-2, the J call TRBJ2-1, with 9 bases that match TRBD2. The V and J ends lost 5 bases and 9 bases, in that order; junction bases with no gene match: 20. The CDR3 is 18 residues long. CDR1 LGHNA and CDR2 YNFKEQ come from the germline V gene.

V gene TRBV6-1 combines with J gene TRBJ2-5, with 8 bases identical to TRBD2. From germline, CDR1 is MNHNS and CDR2 SASEGT. The CDR3 consists of 14 residues. The J segment lost 5 bases and the V segment lost 8 bases, leaving 10 bases of the junction unmatched. The CDR3 coding sequence is TGTGCCAGCGCTGGAACGGGGGGGCTGGAGACCCAGTACTTC. Protein sequence: CASAGTGGLETQYF.

The genes are TRBV28 and TRBJ2-1; D may be TRBD2 (5 bases). From germline, CDR1 is MDHEN and CDR2 SYDVKM. V was shortened by 4 bases and J by 0 bases, with 10 bases between the two germline ends. This CDR3 contains 15 residues. In DNA, the CDR3 is TGTGCCAGCAGTTCTCGGGGTAGCTCCTACAATGAGCAGTTCTTC. Protein sequence: CASSSRGSSYNEQFF.

J is TRBJ2-3 and V is TRBV28; TRBD2 agrees at 7 bases. Germline V gene sequence: CDR1 MDHEN, CDR2 SYDVKM. With 1 base clipped from V and 9 bases from J, the junction kept 7 bases outside the gene matches. The CDR3 runs to 14 residues. The CDR3 nucleotides are TGTGCCAGCAGTTTATACGGGTCCGGGGGGACGCAGTATTTT. Translating it yields CASSLYGSGGTQYF.

The J gene is TRBJ1-5, the V gene TRBV27; D remains unclear. CDR1 is MNHEY and CDR2 is SMNVEV in the germline V gene (reference sequence). The germline V and J ends were trimmed by 2 bases and 6 bases, with 8 bases remaining between them. CDR3 size: 13 residues. The CDR3 DNA sequence: TGTGCCAGCAGTTTAGTGGGCAGTCAGCCCCAGCATTTT. Its translation is CASSLVGSQPQHF.

This chain links TRBV9 with TRBJ2-3; 7 nucleotides agree with TRBD2. J lost 1 base, V lost 0 bases, and 2 bases had no gene match. Germline values: CDR1 SGDLS, CDR2 YYNGEE. The CDR3 contains 15 residues. The CDR3 DNA follows: TGTGCCAGCAGCGTAGACGCGGGAGGCACAGATACGCAGTATTTT. It translates to CASSVDAGGTDTQYF.

The rearrangement joins TRBV9 to TRBJ2-3; 14 nucleotides line up with TRBD2. CDR3 length: 17 amino acids. Trimming took 4 bases from V and 5 from J; bases not matched to a gene: 9. Germline values: CDR1 SGDLS, CDR2 YYNGEE. Here the CDR3 reads CASSPRLAGGPGDTQYF. CDR3 DNA sequence: TGTGCCAGCAGCCCCAGACTAGCGGGGGGGCCAGGAGATACGCAGTATTTT.